This T cell receptor beta chain was sequenced during a study of response to subunit inactivated influenza vaccine. General study results and limits: Each seasonal influenza vaccination recruits few new T cells, the authors suggested.

Germline CDR1 and CDR2: KGHDR and SFDVKD. The germline V and J ends were trimmed by 2 bases and 7 bases, with 17 bases remaining between them. This CDR3 is built from 16 residues. TCRdb ran MiXCR on the RT-PCR reads and lists one entry per CDR3 protein. The top ten hold around 13% of the sample, which has hundreds of thousands of distinct CDR3 sequences, about 7.6% seen once. This clonotype was observed a few times. Its antigen is undetermined. The chain uses TRBV24-1 and TRBJ2-1, with D tentatively TRBD2 (6 bases). The source of this sequence is a man in his fifties or sixties who received an inactivated influenza vaccine. This sample comprised PBMCs from blood, obtained about 23 months after vaccination. The CDR3 DNA is TGTGCCACCAGTGATTCCCGACTAACTAGCAAGAATGAGCAGTTCTTC. Translating it yields CATSDSRLTSKNEQFF.